This entry lists 18 T cell receptor beta chains sequenced from one sample in a study of human T cells and chemical hapten exposure. The time point was: pre-sensitization, week 0. Treatment noted: therapeutic diphenylcyclopropenone sensitization with weekly scalp DPC. TCRdb reprocessed the RACE reads via MiXCR and lists one record per CDR3 protein. The sample holds 250,000 or so distinct CDR3 sequences; about 7.7% are singletons and the top ten take 1.2%. The source was whole blood, collected in connection with sensitization to the hapten diphenylcyclopropenone (DPC). The source is a man aged 18-30 years with alopecia areata. Some clones in this sample may be carry-over from other donors' samples.

In its sample, this clonotype was seen many times. The chain carries TRBV15 and TRBJ2-6, with D tentatively TRBD1 or TRBD2 (5 bases each). Germline-derived CDR1 and CDR2 are LNHNV and YYDKDF (reference sequence). This CDR3 is 15 amino acids long. Trimming stripped 3 bases from V and 2 bases from J, with 8 bases between. The CDR3, as DNA: TGTGCCACCAGCAGCAGGGAGACTGGGGCCAACGTCCTGACTTTC. Amino acid sequence: CATSSRETGANVLTF.

This clonotype has ten or more counts. V gene TRBV6-5 combines with J gene TRBJ2-1, with 8 bases that match TRBD1. The germline V gene encodes CDR1 MNHEY and CDR2 SVGAGI. The CDR3 length is 15 residues. The trim removed 5 bases at V and 4 bases at J, leaving 7 bases unmatched. The CDR3 loop reads CASSDRGLDYNEQFF. The CDR3 DNA follows: TGTGCCAGCAGTGACAGGGGTCTAGATTACAATGAGCAGTTCTTC.

This clonotype appeared a few times. V usage is TRBV9 and J usage is TRBJ1-5; 7 bases line up with TRBD1. Germline V gives CDR1 SGDLS, CDR2 YYNGEE. This CDR3 has 14 amino acids. V lost 0 bases to trimming and J lost 5 bases; unmatched junction nucleotides: 2. CDR3 sequence reads: CASSVGDSYQPQHF. The CDR3 DNA reads TGTGCCAGCAGCGTAGGGGACAGTTATCAGCCCCAGCATTTT.

This clonotype has more than one count but fewer than ten. This chain links TRBV6-5 with TRBJ2-4; D unresolved. V dropped 1 base and J dropped 1 base, with 8 bases sitting between them. The CDR3 loop spans 15 amino acids. Germline V gives CDR1 MNHEY, CDR2 SVGAGI. The CDR3: CASSYLGQAKNIQYF. CDR3 in DNA: TGTGCCAGCAGTTACTTAGGGCAGGCCAAAAACATTCAGTACTTC.

The sample holds many counts of this clonotype. This sequence joins TRBV15 and TRBJ2-3; 7 bases are a match to TRBD2. CDR1 is LNHNV, CDR2 YYDKDF, per germline (reference sequence). V lost 5 bases and J lost 3; bases outside the gene matches: 11. The CDR3 totals 16 residues. CDR3 amino acids: CATSGGDGKGTDTQYF. The CDR3, as DNA: TGTGCCACCAGCGGGGGGGACGGGAAAGGAACAGATACGCAGTATTTT.

This chain joins TRBV20-1 and TRBJ2-7, with D possibly TRBD1 on 6 matching bases. V was clipped by 4 bases and J by 0 bases, with 7 bases between them. In germline, CDR1 is DFQATT, CDR2 SNEGSKA (reference sequence). The CDR3 sequence is 12 residues long. The CDR3 DNA follows: TGCAGTGCTACAGGGGACTCCTACGAGCAGTACTTC. Translation: CSATGDSYEQYF.

Many counts were recorded for this clonotype. The V call is TRBV10-3, the J call TRBJ2-3; D gene uncertain. Germline CDR1 ENHRY, CDR2 SYGVKD. The CDR3 contains 15 residues. With 5 bases removed from V and 1 base from J, the gap between germline ends came to 13 bases. The CDR3 DNA sequence: TGTGCCATCAGTTTCGGGTTAGTAGGCACAGATACGCAGTATTTT. Its protein is CAISFGLVGTDTQYF.

CDR3 DNA: TGTGCCAGCAGTGTAGGGGGGTACGAGCAGTACTTC. Translation gives CASSVGGYEQYF. The chain couples TRBV28 to TRBJ2-7; D is perhaps TRBD1 or TRBD2 (6 bases each). Germline V gene lookup returns CDR1 MDHEN and CDR2 SYDVKM. V lost 5 bases and J lost 4, with 9 bases in between. The length of the CDR3 is 12 residues.

This clonotype was recorded many times. J is TRBJ2-6 and V is TRBV4-3; 7 nucleotides match TRBD1. V shed 4 bases and J 0 bases; nucleotides not matched to a gene: 6. Looked up from germline, CDR1 is LGHNA and CDR2 is YSLEER. The CDR3 is 17 amino acids. This CDR3 reads CASSLNRGLSGANVLTF. CDR3 in DNA: TGCGCCAGCAGCCTAAACAGGGGCCTCTCTGGGGCCAACGTCCTGACTTTC.

The rearrangement links TRBV10-3 to TRBJ1-4; 8 bases align to TRBD1. V dropped 4 bases and J dropped 4; count of bases not matched to a gene: 5. Germline CDR1 and CDR2: ENHRY and SYGVKD. The CDR3 has 15 amino acids. For the CDR3, the DNA is TGTGCCATCAGTGGGGGACAGGCCAGTAATGAAAAACTGTTTTTT. It is translated as CAISGGQASNEKLFF.

The V and J genes are TRBV29-1 and TRBJ1-1; D is uncertain. The V end lost 7 bases, the J end lost 1 base, and 10 bases lay between the germline ends. This CDR3 is 12 amino acids long. Germline V gene lookup returns CDR1 SQVTM and CDR2 ANQGSEA. The CDR3 loop reads CSAGSWNTEAFF. In nucleotides, the CDR3 is TGCAGCGCTGGGTCTTGGAACACTGAAGCTTTCTTT.

V is TRBV5-1 and J is TRBJ2-5, with TRBD2 matching 8 bases. Per the germline V gene, CDR1 is SGHRS and CDR2 is YFSETQ. The CDR3 has 17 amino acids. V dropped 0 bases and J dropped 5; count of bases not matched to a gene: 12. This chain's CDR3 is CASSLGVAGRRQETQYF. The CDR3 nucleotides read TGCGCCAGCAGCTTGGGGGTAGCGGGACGGCGCCAGGAGACCCAGTACTTC.

The chain carries TRBV5-5 and TRBJ1-1; 10 bases agree with TRBD1. V was pared by 5 bases and J by 4 bases, with 11 bases of the junction left unmatched. Germline CDR1 is SGHKS and CDR2 is YYEKEE (reference sequence). This CDR3 has 16 residues. CDR3 sequence: CASRFPGQGLGTEAFF. In nucleotides, the CDR3 is TGTGCCAGCAGGTTTCCGGGACAGGGGTTGGGCACTGAAGCTTTCTTT.

This clonotype showed up just a few times. The chain has TRBV18 and TRBJ2-1; D is perhaps TRBD1 (5 bases). CDR1 and CDR2 from the germline V gene are KGHSH and LQKENI. This CDR3 is built from 13 residues. V lost 1 base and J 7 bases, leaving 8 bases between the germline ends. The CDR3 reads CASSPLDSNEQFF. The CDR3, as DNA: TGTGCCAGCTCACCACTAGACAGTAATGAGCAGTTCTTC.

This clonotype was seen repeatedly, ten times or more. The genes are TRBV24-1 and TRBJ2-3; D is tentatively TRBD1 or TRBD2 (5 bases each). The CDR3 covers 15 residues. Trimming left V 9 bases short and J 2 bases short, with 17 bases between. In germline, CDR1 is KGHDR, CDR2 SFDVKD. The CDR3 bases are TGTGCCACCCAGGCCGGGACGCCGTACACAGATACGCAGTATTTT. Encoded protein: CATQAGTPYTDTQYF.

This clonotype was seen ten or more times. CDR3: CASSLMNPRWRAGEKLFF. The CDR3 DNA is TGTGCCAGCAGTTTAATGAACCCCCGTTGGAGGGCGGGTGAAAAACTGTTTTTT. The rearrangement joins TRBV27 to TRBJ1-4; no definite D call. V was cut by 2 bases and J by 7 bases, with 23 bases left in between. Germline V CDR1 and CDR2: MNHEY, SMNVEV (reference sequence). CDR3 length: 18 amino acids.

CDR3 sequence (DNA): TGCGCCAGCAGCATAGGACAGGAGAAAAATTCACCCCTCCACTTT. Residues: CASSIGQEKNSPLHF. The chain combines TRBV5-1 with TRBJ1-6; TRBD1 agrees at 7 bases. Looked up from germline, CDR1 is SGHRS and CDR2 is YFSETQ. The CDR3 spans 15 residues. Unmatched junction bases numbered 8, after V lost 4 bases and J lost 7 bases.

Many counts were recorded for this clonotype. The rearrangement joins TRBV29-1 to TRBJ2-6; 8 nucleotides align to TRBD1. V was pared by 7 bases and J by 2 bases, with 13 bases of the junction left unmatched. Germline CDR1 is SQVTM and CDR2 is ANQGSEA. The CDR3 runs 17 residues. The CDR3 loop reads CSALLTGEFAGANVLTF. Written as DNA, the CDR3 is TGCAGCGCCTTGCTGACAGGGGAATTCGCTGGGGCCAACGTCCTGACTTTC.